The sequence of this T cell receptor beta chain was determined in a study of CD8+CD57+ T cells in acquired aplastic anemia. Study-wide background: DNA recovered from sorted CD4+ and CD8+ cells had a mean of roughly 3 ug. Regarding the study as a whole: About 29 CD8+ CDR3 sequences occurred in both the patients and the controls.

TCR beta VDJ combinations and CDR3 sequences were profiled from genomic DNA. TCRdb ran MiXCR on the reads and lists one entry per CDR3 protein. The sample records some 170,000 distinct CDR3 sequences, roughly 48% being singletons. Patients chosen for sequencing had shown CD8+CD57+ cell expansion by flow cytometry. Severe acquired aplastic anemia affected all patients. Worth noting for this clonotype: The antigen remains unidentified.

V dropped 6 bases and J dropped 2 bases, with 26 bases sitting between them. Germline CDR1 is MNHEY and CDR2 is SMNVEV (reference sequence). This CDR3 region has 18 residues. The receptor was isolated from a human donor with aplastic anemia. The rearrangement joins TRBV27 to TRBJ2-7, with D possibly called TRBD1 or TRBD2 (5 bases each). Sequencing was carried out using sorted CD4+, CD8+, or CD8+CD57+ T cells (not recorded which) from PBMCs. The CDR3 reads CASSFGTDLRRLAYEQYF. Here the CDR3 DNA reads TGTGCCAGCAGCTTCGGGACGGACCTCCGACGCTTAGCCTACGAGCAGTACTTC.